Listed below are T cell receptor beta chains from one sample, sequenced in a study of blood T cells in healthy people across ages. TCRdb recomputed calls from the 5' RACE reads with MiXCR, one row per CDR3 protein. Of more than 450,000 distinct CDR3 sequences in the sample, around a quarter were seen once. Another study also made use of these data, one on T cells of mothers and their children.

Specimen: blood. The receptors derive from a boy aged 2 to 9 in good health. CDR3s include the opening cysteine and the closing phenylalanine or tryptophan. D genes are given only for firm matches. Size tells how often a clone was seen (once, few, many) or the class of an expanded clone, and some rows leave it out.

CDR3aa | CDR3nt | j_gene | abundance | d_gene | v_gene
CAPTARGAYEQYF | TGTGCCCCAACTGCTCGGGGGGCCTACGAGCAGTACTTC | TRBJ2-7 | NA | TRBD2 | TRBV6-4
CASSLELRGPRDTQYF | TGTGCCAGCAGCTTAGAGTTACGGGGGCCGCGAGATACGCAGTATTTT | TRBJ2-3 | few | NA | TRBV7-9
CASSVSGRGYEQYF | TGTGCCAGCAGCGTAAGTGGCAGGGGCTACGAGCAGTACTTC | TRBJ2-7 | few | NA | TRBV9
CASSLIAGGFADTQYF | TGTGCCAGCAGTCTTATAGCGGGAGGGTTCGCAGATACGCAGTATTTT | TRBJ2-3 | few | TRBD2 | TRBV12-3/TRBV12-4
CASSVGQGPPSTYGYTF | TGTGCCAGCAGCGTGGGACAGGGGCCACCCTCTACTTATGGCTACACCTTC | TRBJ1-2 | few | TRBD1 | TRBV9
CASSEWDSLMNTEAFF | TGCGCCAGCAGTGAGTGGGACAGCCTCATGAACACTGAAGCTTTCTTT | TRBJ1-1 | NA | TRBD1 | TRBV10-2
CAASSHTSYEQYF | TGTGCCGCTAGTTCCCACACCTCCTACGAGCAGTACTTC | TRBJ2-7 | few | NA | TRBV10-3
CASSYLLAGGPAGELFF | TGTGCCAGCAGTTACTTACTAGCGGGAGGCCCCGCCGGGGAGCTGTTTTTT | TRBJ2-2 | NA | TRBD2 | TRBV6-5
CASSFSLAGVQETQYF | TGTGCCAGCAGTTTTTCCCTAGCGGGGGTCCAAGAGACCCAGTACTTC | TRBJ2-5 | NA | TRBD2 | TRBV6-2/TRBV6-3
CASSLQGTGEAFF | TGTGCCAGCAGCCTACAGGGAACGGGCGAAGCTTTCTTT | TRBJ1-1 | NA | NA | TRBV5-5
CASSARGANVLTF | TGTGCCAGCAGTGCGCGCGGGGCCAACGTCCTGACTTTC | TRBJ2-6 | NA | NA | TRBV12-3/TRBV12-4
CSARDTGGPWETQYF | TGCAGTGCTAGAGATACGGGGGGGCCGTGGGAGACCCAGTACTTC | TRBJ2-5 | NA | TRBD2 | TRBV20-1
CASSLDIAGGEQFF | TGCGCCAGCAGCTTGGATATAGCAGGCGGTGAGCAGTTCTTC | TRBJ2-1 | NA | NA | TRBV5-1
CASSILGLAGFSYEQYF | TGTGCCAGCAGCATCTTGGGACTAGCGGGTTTCTCCTACGAGCAGTACTTC | TRBJ2-7 | NA | TRBD2 | TRBV28
CASTRAGAPEDTQYF | TGTGCCAGCACCCGGGCGGGAGCTCCAGAAGATACGCAGTATTTT | TRBJ2-3 | few | TRBD2 | TRBV7-2
CASSVGGSGAKETQYF | TGTGCCAGCAGCGTTGGAGGTAGCGGGGCGAAAGAGACCCAGTACTTC | TRBJ2-5 | NA | TRBD2 | TRBV9
CASSLVDSLADSPLHF | TGTGCCAGCAGCTTAGTAGATTCCCTGGCGGATTCACCCCTCCACTTT | TRBJ1-6 | NA | NA | TRBV7-9
CSARGTANTGELFF | TGCAGTGCTAGAGGGACAGCGAACACCGGGGAGCTGTTTTTT | TRBJ2-2 | NA | NA | TRBV20-1
CASSPRTSGGETQYF | TGTGCCAGTAGTCCCCGGACTAGCGGGGGGGAGACCCAGTACTTC | TRBJ2-5 | many | TRBD2 | TRBV19
CSAGIPLAGEEDTQYF | TGCAGTGCTGGGATCCCACTAGCGGGAGAGGAAGATACGCAGTATTTT | TRBJ2-3 | few | TRBD2 | TRBV20-1
CASSLVPQQETQYF | TGCGCCAGCAGCTTGGTTCCCCAACAAGAGACCCAGTACTTC | TRBJ2-5 | few | NA | TRBV5-1
CASSFGQPYEQYF | TGCGCCAGCAGCTTCGGACAGCCCTACGAGCAGTACTTC | TRBJ2-7 | many | NA | TRBV5-1
CASSLRADGREQYF | TGTGCCAGCAGTCTCCGGGCCGACGGGAGGGAGCAGTACTTC | TRBJ2-7 | NA | TRBD2 | TRBV12-3/TRBV12-4
CASSRQNRAGELFF | TGTGCCAGCAGTCGCCAAAACAGGGCCGGGGAGCTGTTTTTT | TRBJ2-2 | few | NA | TRBV27
CASSSRGQGPGETQYF | TGTGCCAGCAGCTCCCGGGGACAGGGGCCGGGAGAGACCCAGTACTTC | TRBJ2-5 | NA | TRBD1 | TRBV6-6
CASNRDPGNGYTF | TGTGCCAGCAACCGGGACCCTGGGAATGGCTACACCTTC | TRBJ1-2 | NA | NA | TRBV2
CASSSTGGDYNEQFF | TGTGCCAGCAGCTCAACAGGGGGCGACTACAATGAGCAGTTCTTC | TRBJ2-1 | NA | TRBD1 | TRBV7-9
CSANPRSGVSYEQYF | TGCAGTGCTAACCCTCGGTCGGGCGTATCCTACGAGCAGTACTTC | TRBJ2-7 | few | NA | TRBV20-1
CASSVTSGGDTQCF | TGTGCCAGCAGCGTAACTAGCGGGGGAGATACGCAGTGTTTT | TRBJ2-3 | NA | TRBD2 | TRBV9
CASWGGHEQYF | TGTGCCAGCTGGGGGGGGCACGAGCAGTACTTC | TRBJ2-7 | many | NA | TRBV12-3/TRBV12-4
CASSKANTLKRRETQYF | TGTGCCAGCAGCAAAGCAAACACACTAAAAAGGAGGGAGACCCAGTACTTC | TRBJ2-5 | few | NA | TRBV21-1
CASSSGLAAYNEQFF | TGTGCCAGCAGCTCGGGACTAGCGGCCTACAATGAGCAGTTCTTC | TRBJ2-1 | many | TRBD2 | TRBV7-2
CSVEQGAHGGSGGAFF | TGCAGCGTTGAACAGGGGGCGCATGGAGGGTCGGGGGGAGCTTTCTTT | TRBJ1-1 | few | TRBD1 | TRBV29-1
CASSLRLAPDTQYF | TGTGCCAGCAGTTTACGCCTAGCCCCAGATACGCAGTATTTT | TRBJ2-3 | NA | NA | TRBV27
CASSEFRGDAYNEQFF | TGTGCCAGCAGTGAATTCCGCGGGGACGCCTACAATGAGCAGTTCTTC | TRBJ2-1 | NA | NA | TRBV2
CAIKGRGDQETQYF | TGTGCCATCAAGGGGAGGGGGGACCAAGAGACCCAGTACTTC | TRBJ2-5 | NA | NA | TRBV10-3
CSAWSVGGWNEQFF | TGCAGTGCTTGGAGCGTAGGGGGCTGGAATGAGCAGTTCTTC | TRBJ2-1 | NA | TRBD1 | TRBV20-1
CASSKDVIEQYF | TGTGCCAGCAGCAAGGACGTTATCGAGCAGTACTTC | TRBJ2-7 | few | NA | TRBV12-3/TRBV12-4
CASSASLTGAKNIQYF | TGCGCCAGCAGCGCCTCCTTGACGGGAGCCAAAAACATTCAGTACTTC | TRBJ2-4 | few | NA | TRBV4-3
CASSLSSSGRETQYF | TGTGCCAGCAGCTTAAGTAGCAGCGGGAGAGAGACCCAGTACTTC | TRBJ2-5 | NA | TRBD2 | TRBV7-7
CASSKGAYNSPLHF | TGTGCCAGCAGCAAAGGGGCCTATAATTCACCCCTCCACTTT | TRBJ1-6 | NA | NA | TRBV21-1
CASSESNRADTQYF | TGCGCCAGCAGTGAGTCGAATAGGGCAGATACGCAGTATTTT | TRBJ2-3 | few | NA | TRBV10-1
CASSSRQPNHSNYGYTF | TGTGCCAGCAGTTCCAGACAGCCAAACCACTCTAACTATGGCTACACCTTC | TRBJ1-2 | few | NA | TRBV12-3/TRBV12-4
CATSRAVFNEQFF | TGTGCCACCAGCAGAGCAGTTTTCAATGAGCAGTTCTTC | TRBJ2-1 | NA | NA | TRBV15
CASSPSTGAEQYF | TGTGCCAGCAGCCCATCGACAGGGGCCGAGCAGTACTTC | TRBJ2-7 | few | TRBD1 | TRBV12-3/TRBV12-4
CAWSVKVSYGYTF | TGTGCCTGGAGTGTGAAAGTTTCCTATGGCTACACCTTC | TRBJ1-2 | few | NA | TRBV30
CATGTGDTEAFF | TGTGCCACCGGGACAGGGGACACTGAAGCTTTCTTT | TRBJ1-1 | NA | TRBD1 | TRBV28
CASNFARKETQYF | TGTGCCAGCAACTTTGCTAGGAAGGAGACCCAGTACTTC | TRBJ2-5 | NA | NA | TRBV7-8
CASSRYNEQFF | TGTGCCAGCAGTCGATACAATGAGCAGTTCTTC | TRBJ2-1 | many | NA | TRBV3-1
CASSEHRGPNYGYTF | TGTGCCAGCTCAGAGCACAGGGGCCCTAACTATGGCTACACCTTC | TRBJ1-2 | few | TRBD1 | TRBV18
CASSLAPPGPYEQYF | TGTGCCAGCAGCTTAGCCCCCCCTGGCCCCTACGAGCAGTACTTC | TRBJ2-7 | once | NA | TRBV7-2
CASSLVHRASTDTQYF | TGCGCCAGCAGCTTGGTCCACAGGGCCTCCACAGATACGCAGTATTTT | TRBJ2-3 | NA | NA | TRBV5-1
CASRERGRGDEQFF | TGTGCCAGCAGGGAGCGGGGGAGAGGGGATGAGCAGTTCTTC | TRBJ2-1 | NA | TRBD2 | TRBV12-3/TRBV12-4
CASSQAGLAGVSYEQYF | TGTGCCAGCAGCCAAGCGGGACTAGCGGGGGTCTCCTACGAGCAGTACTTC | TRBJ2-7 | few | TRBD2 | TRBV3-1
CASSAFGSGTADTQYF | TGTGCCAGCAGCGCCTTTGGTAGCGGGACGGCAGATACGCAGTATTTT | TRBJ2-3 | NA | TRBD2 | TRBV7-2
CASSLGEGGYEQYF | TGTGCCAGCAGCCTGGGAGAGGGTGGCTACGAGCAGTACTTC | TRBJ2-7 | NA | NA | TRBV9
CASSPKTGNYEQYF | TGTGCCAGCTCACCGAAGACAGGGAACTACGAGCAGTACTTC | TRBJ2-7 | NA | TRBD1 | TRBV18